Below, 23 T cell receptor beta chains from the same sample are listed, as sequenced in a study of molecular identifiers for immune sequencing clone quantification. TCRdb fed the PCR reads into MiXCR, producing one record per CDR3 protein. The table shows 300,000 to 400,000 distinct CDR3 sequences, with over 20% occurring only once. Material for sequencing was naive CD8+ T cells from blood, with Jurkat cell RNA spiked in. Stated subset: FACS-sorted CD8+CD4-CCR7+CD45RA+ naive T cells. The receptors derive from a human donor in good health. Some libraries in this study had Jurkat cell RNA spiked in.

This clonotype was observed a handful of times. V gene TRBV20-1 combines with J gene TRBJ2-3; D unresolved. Germline assignment: CDR1 DFQATT and CDR2 SNEGSKA (reference sequence). The CDR3 runs 13 residues. The germline V and J ends were trimmed by 6 bases and 2 bases, with 12 bases remaining between them. The CDR3 DNA sequence: TGCAGTGCCCACGCCAGCGACACAGATACGCAGTATTTT. Its translation is CSAHASDTDTQYF.

In its sample, this clonotype was seen many times. The chain has TRBV29-1 and TRBJ2-5; D may match TRBD1 or TRBD2 (6 bases each). Trimming cost V 7 bases and J 4 bases, with 22 bases left between them. The germline V gene encodes CDR1 SQVTM and CDR2 ANQGSEA. The CDR3 contains 15 residues. The CDR3 bases are TGCAGCGCCCTGGGGGGCTGGCTAGAAAGAGAGACCCAGTACTTC. Its translation: CSALGGWLERETQYF.

The chain couples TRBV7-9 to TRBJ1-4, with 7 bases lining up with TRBD1. The V and J ends lost 3 bases and 8 bases, in that order; junction bases with no gene match: 6. The CDR3 length is 14 residues. The germline V gene encodes CDR1 SEHNR and CDR2 FQNEAQ (reference sequence). Here the CDR3 reads CASSFDRVYEKLFF. DNA for the CDR3: TGTGCCAGCAGCTTCGACAGGGTGTACGAAAAACTGTTTTTT.

The table lists this clonotype with many counts. V is TRBV18 and J is TRBJ1-1; D gene ambiguous. Germline CDR1 reads KGHSH; CDR2 reads LQKENI. The V gene lost 6 bases and the J gene lost 7 bases, with 9 bases spanning the gap. The CDR3 has 11 residues. CDR3 DNA: TGTGCCAGCTCGGCCGGGAATGAAGCTTTCTTT. Its protein is CASSAGNEAFF.

As concerns this clonotype: This sequence may be a read error, since a much larger clone differs from it by one base. The chain couples TRBV5-4 to TRBJ2-2; 8 nucleotides align to TRBD2. The CDR3 spans 18 residues. The germline gives CDR1 SGHNT, CDR2 YYREEE (reference sequence). The CDR3 loop reads CASSLVPGLEINTGELIF. Here the CDR3 DNA reads TGTGCCAGCAGCTTGGTTCCGGGACTAGAAATTAACACCGGGGAGCTGATTTTT.

The sample holds a few counts of this clonotype. This chain uses TRBV9 with TRBJ2-3; TRBD2 agrees at 14 bases. V lost 3 bases and J lost 6; bases outside the gene matches: 3. The CDR3 contains 15 residues. Germline V gene lookup returns CDR1 SGDLS and CDR2 YYNGEE. The CDR3 nucleotides are TGTGCCAGCAGCGAGGGACTAGCGGGGGTGGATACGCAGTATTTT. Encoded protein: CASSEGLAGVDTQYF.

This clonotype was seen repeatedly, ten times or more. The chain employs TRBV7-9 and TRBJ2-7, with TRBD2 identical over 7 bases. Germline-derived CDR1 and CDR2 are SEHNR and FQNEAQ (reference sequence). The length of the CDR3 is 15 residues. J was trimmed by 0 bases and V by 0 bases; bases with no gene match: 2. CDR3 protein: CASSLAGGSSYEQYF. The CDR3 DNA reads as TGTGCCAGCAGCTTAGCGGGGGGGAGCTCCTACGAGCAGTACTTC.

A word on this clonotype: This may be a read error, as it is one base from a much larger clone. The chain uses TRBV7-3 and TRBJ2-3, with no clear D. The V gene's germline CDR1 is SGHTA and CDR2 FQGTGA. The V gene lost 5 bases and the J gene lost 4 bases, with 10 bases spanning the gap. This CDR3 spans 13 amino acids. In DNA form, the CDR3 reads TGTGCCAGCAGCCCCACCGTCCCAGATACGCAGTATTTT. This encodes CASSPTVPDTQYF.

This clonotype was found a few times. This may arise from a read error, as a much more abundant clone is one base away. This rearrangement joins TRBV4-1 to TRBJ1-1; D is unclear. Germline assignment: CDR1 MGHRA and CDR2 YSYEKL. The CDR3 sequence is 13 residues long. Trimming removed 2 bases from V and 3 bases from J, with 7 bases in between. The CDR3 here is CASSQIGDTEAFF. The CDR3 DNA reads TGCGCCAGCAGCCAAATTGGGGACACTGAAGCTTTCTTT.

This clonotype came up a few times. The rearrangement uses TRBV20-1 and TRBJ1-1; 7 bases agree with TRBD1. J gave up 3 bases and V 2 bases, and 15 bases lay outside the gene matches. CDR1 DFQATT and CDR2 SNEGSKA come from the germline V gene (reference sequence). This CDR3 has 17 amino acids. The CDR3 spells CSARKNDRVSWDTEAFF. DNA for the CDR3: TGCAGTGCTAGAAAGAATGACAGGGTGAGTTGGGACACTGAAGCTTTCTTT.

The genes are TRBV30 and TRBJ2-7; weak D call: TRBD2 (5 bases). The CDR3 covers 14 residues. Germline lookup yields CDR1 GTSNPN and CDR2 SVGIG (reference sequence). CDR3 sequence: CAWEPEGSSYEQYF. The CDR3 bases are TGTGCTTGGGAGCCTGAGGGATCCTCCTACGAGCAGTACTTC.

Comment on this clonotype: Since a much larger clone is just one base distant, this may be a read error. The rearrangement uses TRBV5-6 and TRBJ2-3; D assignment may be TRBD1 or TRBD2 (5 bases each). Germline V gene data show CDR1 as SGHDT and CDR2 as YYEEEE. V lost 3 bases and J lost 5, with 19 bases in between. CDR3 length equals 16 residues. The CDR3 is CASSSRLVGVRDTQYF. The CDR3 DNA reads TGTGCCAGCAGCTCCCGGCTAGTGGGGGTGAGAGATACGCAGTATTTT.

Only a few counts were recorded for this clonotype. The genes are TRBV30 and TRBJ1-5; D ambiguous. The CDR3 runs to 15 residues. Germline V CDR1 and CDR2: GTSNPN, SVGIG (reference sequence). V lost 1 base and J 0 bases, leaving 10 bases between the germline ends. CDR3 DNA sequence: TGTGCCTGGAGTGCGACCGAGTATAGCAATCAGCCCCAGCATTTT. Amino acids: CAWSATEYSNQPQHF.

The sample holds many counts of this clonotype. CDR3 region: CASSLADRGKLFF. The CDR3 region has the DNA TGTGCCAGCAGCTTAGCGGACAGAGGAAAACTGTTTTTT. The V gene is TRBV7-6, the J gene TRBJ1-4; D possibly corresponds to TRBD1 (6 bases). The CDR3 covers 13 residues. The germline V gene encodes CDR1 SGHVS and CDR2 FNYEAQ. The ends were cut back, 0 bases at V and 10 bases at J, with 9 bases in the middle.

This sequence joins TRBV19 and TRBJ2-5; D is possibly TRBD2 (5 bases). V was shortened by 0 bases and J by 0 bases, with 8 bases between the two germline ends. In germline, CDR1 is LNHDA, CDR2 SQIVND (reference sequence). The CDR3 totals 15 residues. CDR3 coding DNA: TGTGCCAGTAGTATAGATCTAGCTGACCAAGAGACCCAGTACTTC. Its protein is CASSIDLADQETQYF.

This clonotype was seen many times. This chain uses TRBV20-1 with TRBJ2-7, with 10 bases identical to TRBD2. Per germline, CDR1 DFQATT and CDR2 SNEGSKA (reference sequence). The CDR3 consists of 15 residues. V shed 0 bases, J shed 3 bases, and the junction held 5 bases outside the gene matches. DNA of the CDR3: TGCAGTGCTAGAGATTTCCGGACTAGCGGCTACGAGCAGTACTTC. This translates into CSARDFRTSGYEQYF.

The CDR3 reads CASSQGLQVSYEQYF. CDR3 DNA sequence: TGTGCCAGCAGCCAAGGTTTACAGGTCTCCTACGAGCAGTACTTC. This chain links TRBV3-1 with TRBJ2-7; maybe TRBD1 (5 bases). The CDR3 contains 15 residues. Looked up from germline, CDR1 is LGHDT and CDR2 is YNNKEL (reference sequence). V was clipped by 1 base and J by 0 bases, with 10 bases between them.

This clonotype has just a few counts. V gene TRBV12-3 or TRBV12-4 combines with J gene TRBJ1-1, with a tentative D call TRBD1 (6 bases). This CDR3 spans 15 amino acids. Between the trimmed V and J ends, which lost 3 bases and 1 base, there was a span of 12 bases. CDR3 sequence reads: CASSFDETGNTEAFF. In nucleotides, the CDR3 is TGTGCCAGCAGTTTCGACGAGACAGGGAACACTGAAGCTTTCTTT.

This clonotype was found once. This sequence joins TRBV7-2 and TRBJ2-3; 10 bases match TRBD2. Germline-derived CDR1 and CDR2 are SGHTA and FQGNSA. V was clipped by 5 bases and J by 8 bases; unmatched bases: 19. The CDR3 is 18 amino acids. The CDR3: CASSRTSGYPGLEATQYF. The CDR3 nucleotides are TGTGCCAGCAGCCGGACTAGCGGCTACCCTGGTTTGGAAGCTACGCAGTATTTT.

Details on this clonotype: A much larger clone is a single base away; this may be a read error. The CDR3 sequence is CAWSVLGGSNTEAFF. The CDR3, as DNA: TGTGCCTGGAGTGTACTAGGGGGAAGTAACACTGAAGCTTTCTTT. The chain combines TRBV30 with TRBJ1-1; TRBD1 is a possible D gene (6 bases). Germline lookup yields CDR1 GTSNPN and CDR2 SVGIG (reference sequence). CDR3 size: 15 residues. V dropped 0 bases and J dropped 2 bases, with 13 bases sitting between them.

Here the CDR3 DNA reads TGTGCCAGCAGTTGGGAGCCGGGACAGGGGGACACCGGGGAGCTGTTTTTT. Encoded protein: CASSWEPGQGDTGELFF. The V gene is TRBV6-2 or TRBV6-3, the J gene TRBJ2-2, with 11 bases matching TRBD1. In germline, CDR1 is MNHEY, CDR2 SVGEGT. V was pared by 4 bases and J by 3 bases, with 7 bases of the junction left unmatched. The CDR3 runs to 17 residues.

This clonotype was seen only once. This may come from a read error, since a much larger clone is one base off. V and J are TRBV28 and TRBJ2-7, with 7 bases fitting TRBD2. The CDR3 loop spans 13 amino acids. Germline loops: CDR1 MDHEN, CDR2 SYDVKM. J gave up 8 bases and V 3 bases, and 7 bases lay outside the gene matches. The CDR3 loop reads CASSLSASGQQYF. The CDR3 region has the DNA TGTGCCAGCAGTTTGTCGGCTAGCGGTCAGCAGTACTTC.

The chain recombines TRBV10-3 with TRBJ2-3, with D perhaps TRBD1 (6 bases). The CDR3 extends over 15 amino acids. The germline V gene has CDR1 ENHRY and CDR2 SYGVKD. Trimming removed 6 bases at V and 3 bases at J, with 16 bases between. CDR3 residues: CAIRPTGTRTDTQYF. The CDR3, as DNA: TGTGCCATCAGGCCGACAGGTACTAGAACAGATACGCAGTATTTT.